This T cell receptor (beta chain) was obtained from a study of tumour-infiltrating T cells in Burkitt lymphoma. Study information: Productive clonality predicted overall and progression-free survival.

This clone was seen only a few times. Trimming shortened V by 2 bases and J by 3 bases, and 15 bases separated the two germline ends. The CDR3 totals 15 residues. Germline V lookup: CDR1 SGHKS, CDR2 YYEKEE (reference sequence). Clones were sequenced by immunoSEQ multiplex PCR, and TCRdb holds only the in-frame ones, with some missing. The profile shows 11,000 to 15,000 clones, around 30% of them singletons. Input material: tumor tissue. The TCR sequence derives from a human donor with diffuse large B-cell lymphoma. The chain has TRBV5-5 and TRBJ2-7, with D possibly TRBD1 on 6 matching bases. The CDR3 coding sequence is TGTGCCAGCAGCTTCGTCTCAGGGGATGGCTACGAGCAGTACTTC. As protein: CASSFVSGDGYEQYF. Together with reference TRBV5-5 and TRBJ2-7, the CDR3 gives the full variable domain: DAGVTQSPTHLIKTRGQQVTLRCSPISGHKSVSWYQQVLGQGPQFIFQYYEKEERGRGNFPDRFSARQFPNYSSELNVNALLLGDSALYLCASSFVSGDGYEQYFGPGTRLTVT.